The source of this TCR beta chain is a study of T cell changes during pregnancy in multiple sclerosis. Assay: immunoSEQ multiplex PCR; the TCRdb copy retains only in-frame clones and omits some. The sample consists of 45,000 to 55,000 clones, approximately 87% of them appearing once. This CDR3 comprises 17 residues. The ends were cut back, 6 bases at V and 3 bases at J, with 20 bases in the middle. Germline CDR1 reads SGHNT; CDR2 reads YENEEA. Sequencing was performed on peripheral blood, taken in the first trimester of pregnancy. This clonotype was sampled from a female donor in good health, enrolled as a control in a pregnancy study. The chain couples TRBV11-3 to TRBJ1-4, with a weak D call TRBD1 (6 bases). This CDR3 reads CASRASSHRAPNEKLFF. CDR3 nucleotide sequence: TGTGCCAGCAGGGCGTCGTCTCACAGGGCTCCTAATGAAAAACTGTTTTTT.